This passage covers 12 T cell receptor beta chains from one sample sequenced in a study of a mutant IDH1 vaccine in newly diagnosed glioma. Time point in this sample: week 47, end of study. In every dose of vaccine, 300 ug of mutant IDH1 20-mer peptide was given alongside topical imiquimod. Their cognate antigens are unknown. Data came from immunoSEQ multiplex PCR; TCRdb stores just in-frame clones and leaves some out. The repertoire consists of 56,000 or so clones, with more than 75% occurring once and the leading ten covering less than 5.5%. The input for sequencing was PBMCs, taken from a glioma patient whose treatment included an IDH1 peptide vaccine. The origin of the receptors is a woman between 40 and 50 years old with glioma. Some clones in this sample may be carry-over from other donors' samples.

CDR3 sequence (DNA): TGTGCCAGCAGTGAAGCGCTTCAGCCTGAAGCTTTCTTT. Translation: CASSEALQPEAFF. The rearrangement links TRBV2 to TRBJ1-1, with unresolved D. The CDR3 totals 13 residues. Germline V gene data show CDR1 as SNHLY and CDR2 as FYNNEI. V was pared by 0 bases and J by 6 bases, with 8 bases between.

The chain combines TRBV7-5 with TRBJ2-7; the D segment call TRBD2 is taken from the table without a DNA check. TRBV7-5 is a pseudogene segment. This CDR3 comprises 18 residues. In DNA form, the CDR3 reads TGTGCCAGAAGCTTAATGGGACTAGCGGCGGCGGGGGCCTACGAGCAGTACTTC. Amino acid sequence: CARSLMGLAAAGAYEQYF.

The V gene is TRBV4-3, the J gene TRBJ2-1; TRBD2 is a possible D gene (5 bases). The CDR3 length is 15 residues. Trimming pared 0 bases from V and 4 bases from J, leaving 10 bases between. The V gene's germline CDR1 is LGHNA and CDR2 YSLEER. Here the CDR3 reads CASSQEEVLYNEQFF. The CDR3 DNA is TGCGCCAGCAGCCAAGAGGAGGTACTTTACAATGAGCAGTTCTTC.

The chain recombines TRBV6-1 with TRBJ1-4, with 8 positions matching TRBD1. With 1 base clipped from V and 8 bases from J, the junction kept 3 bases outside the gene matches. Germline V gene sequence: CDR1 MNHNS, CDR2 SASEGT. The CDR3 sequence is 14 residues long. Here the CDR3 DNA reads TGTGCCAGCAGTGAAGGGACAGGGAGCGAAAAACTGTTTTTT. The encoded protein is CASSEGTGSEKLFF.

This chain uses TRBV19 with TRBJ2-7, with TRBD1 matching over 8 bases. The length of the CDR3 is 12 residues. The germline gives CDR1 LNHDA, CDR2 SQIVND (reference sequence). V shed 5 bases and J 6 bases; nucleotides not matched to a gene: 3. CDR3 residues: CASSGQGGEQYF. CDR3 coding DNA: TGTGCCAGTAGTGGACAGGGTGGCGAGCAGTACTTC.

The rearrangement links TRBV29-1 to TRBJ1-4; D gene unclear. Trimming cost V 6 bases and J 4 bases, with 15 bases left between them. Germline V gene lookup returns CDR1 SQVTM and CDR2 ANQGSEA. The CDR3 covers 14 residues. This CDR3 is CSVAPAGFNEKLFF. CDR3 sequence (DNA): TGCAGCGTCGCACCGGCCGGGTTTAATGAAAAACTGTTTTTT. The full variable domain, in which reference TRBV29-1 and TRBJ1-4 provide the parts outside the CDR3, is SAVISQKPSRDICQRGTSLTIQCQVDSQVTMMFWYRQQPGQSLTLIATANQGSEATYESGFVIDKFPISRPNLTFSTLTVSNMSPEDSSIYLCSVAPAGFNEKLFFGSGTQLSVL.

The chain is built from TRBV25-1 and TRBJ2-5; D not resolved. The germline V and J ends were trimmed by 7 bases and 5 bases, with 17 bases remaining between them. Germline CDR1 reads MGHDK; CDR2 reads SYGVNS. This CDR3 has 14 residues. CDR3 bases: TGTGCCAGCACCCCTGAGGCGGTCTCGGAGACCCAGTACTTC. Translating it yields CASTPEAVSETQYF.

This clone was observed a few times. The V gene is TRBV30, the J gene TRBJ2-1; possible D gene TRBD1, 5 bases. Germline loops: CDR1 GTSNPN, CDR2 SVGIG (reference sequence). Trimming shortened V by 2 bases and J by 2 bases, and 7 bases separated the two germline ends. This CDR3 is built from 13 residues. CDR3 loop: CAWSLGPYNEQFF. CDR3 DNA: TGTGCCTGGAGTCTGGGGCCCTACAATGAGCAGTTCTTC.

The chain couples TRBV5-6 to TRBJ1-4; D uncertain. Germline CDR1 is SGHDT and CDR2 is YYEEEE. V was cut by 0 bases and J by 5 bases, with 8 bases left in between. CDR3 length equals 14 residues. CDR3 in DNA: TGTGCCAGCAGCTTGGGGGATCCAAATGAAAAACTGTTTTTT. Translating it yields CASSLGDPNEKLFF.

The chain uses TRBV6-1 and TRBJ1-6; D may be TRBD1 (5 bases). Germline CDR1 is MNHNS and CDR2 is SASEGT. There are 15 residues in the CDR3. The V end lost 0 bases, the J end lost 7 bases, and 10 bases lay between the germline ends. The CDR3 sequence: CASSEAGGRNSPLHF. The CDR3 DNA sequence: TGTGCCAGCAGTGAAGCCGGGGGAAGAAATTCACCCCTCCACTTT.

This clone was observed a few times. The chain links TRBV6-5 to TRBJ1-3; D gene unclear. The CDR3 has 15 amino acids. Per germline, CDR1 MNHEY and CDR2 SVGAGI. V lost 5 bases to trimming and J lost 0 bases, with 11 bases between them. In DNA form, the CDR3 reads TGTGCCAGCAGTCGTTTCAGAGGCTCTGGAAACACCATATATTTT. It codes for CASSRFRGSGNTIYF.

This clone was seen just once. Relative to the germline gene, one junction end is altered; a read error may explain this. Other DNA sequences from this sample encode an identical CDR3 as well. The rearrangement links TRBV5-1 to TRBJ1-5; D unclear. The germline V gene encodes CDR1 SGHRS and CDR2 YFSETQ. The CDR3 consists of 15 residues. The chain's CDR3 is CASSLDGYSNQPQHF. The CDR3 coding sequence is TGCGCCAGCAGTTTGGACGGATATAGCAATCAGCCCCAGCATTTT.